The 13 T cell receptor beta chains presented below share a single source sample, sequenced in a study of blood T cell repertoires in COVID-19. Sequencing used immunoSEQ multiplex PCR; TCRdb keeps in-frame clones, though not all of them. The sample shows approximately 41,000 clones, 89% of them seen only once. Sequencing was carried out using peripheral blood. The receptors were sampled from a man aged 50 to 60 with active COVID-19.

J is TRBJ2-1 and V is TRBV19; 7 nucleotides agree with TRBD1. The CDR3 is 14 amino acids. The germline V gene encodes CDR1 LNHDA and CDR2 SQIVND (reference sequence). V gave up 3 bases and J gave up 5 bases; unmatched junction bases: 4. CDR3 DNA sequence: TGTGCCAGTAGTATTCTCAGGGGGAACAATGAGCAGTTCTTC. Amino acids: CASSILRGNNEQFF.

This CDR3 is CASSPAAGSYEQYF. The CDR3 DNA sequence: TGTGCCAGCAGCCCCGCAGCCGGGTCCTACGAGCAGTACTTC. The chain links TRBV7-9 to TRBJ2-7, with D unclear. Trimming left V 5 bases short and J 1 base short, with 12 bases between. Germline loops: CDR1 SEHNR, CDR2 FQNEAQ (reference sequence). The CDR3 totals 14 residues.

This chain uses TRBV11-3 with TRBJ2-3; 16 bases agree with TRBD2. This CDR3 is 17 amino acids long. Per germline, CDR1 SGHNT and CDR2 YENEEA. Trimming cost V 5 bases and J 5 bases; bases outside gene matches: 7. This CDR3 is CASSGGTSGREEDTQYF. CDR3 nucleotides: TGTGCCAGCAGCGGTGGGACTAGCGGGAGGGAAGAAGATACGCAGTATTTT.

This chain connects TRBV14 to TRBJ2-7, with 7 nucleotides matching TRBD1. J was trimmed by 7 bases and V by 1 base; bases with no gene match: 7. Germline V gives CDR1 SGHDN, CDR2 FVKESK. This CDR3 spans 14 amino acids. CDR3 DNA sequence: TGTGCCAGCAGCCAAGTTGGCAGGGGGTGGGAGCAGTACTTC. As protein: CASSQVGRGWEQYF.

This clone was seen just once. The chain joins TRBV3-1 (or the pseudogene TRBV3-2) to TRBJ2-7; D possibly corresponds to TRBD1 (5 bases). This CDR3 region has 15 residues. Deletions cut 5 bases from V and 4 bases from J, with 18 bases between. Germline loops: CDR1 LGHDT, CDR2 YNNKEL (reference sequence). CDR3 loop: CASSSRAGPTYEQYF. In DNA, the CDR3 is TGTGCCAGCAGCTCCAGGGCAGGGCCGACGTACGAGCAGTACTTC.

V and J are TRBV7-9 and TRBJ1-1; unclear D gene. The CDR3 extends over 15 amino acids. Trimming removed 2 bases from V and 1 base from J, with 11 bases in between. Looked up from germline, CDR1 is SEHNR and CDR2 is FQNEAQ (reference sequence). The CDR3 region has the DNA TGTGCCAGCAGCTTAATGAAGCCCGGGAACACTGAAGCTTTCTTT. Encoded protein: CASSLMKPGNTEAFF. Full variable domain (missing parts from reference TRBV7-9 and TRBJ1-1): DTGVSQNPRHKITKRGQNVTFRCDPISEHNRLYWYRQTLGQGPEFLTYFQNEAQLEKSRLLSDRFSAERPKGSFSTLEIQRTEQGDSAMYLCASSLMKPGNTEAFFGQGTRLTVV.

The chain links TRBV28 to TRBJ2-1; no clear D. CDR3 length: 11 residues. CDR1 is MDHEN, CDR2 SYDVKM, per germline. V lost 2 bases, J lost 9 bases, and 5 bases lay in between. CDR3 residues: CASSLVAEQFF. The CDR3 DNA sequence: TGTGCCAGCAGTTTAGTGGCTGAGCAGTTCTTC.

The gene calls are TRBV11-2 and TRBJ2-7; no firm D call. Germline V gene lookup returns CDR1 SGHAT and CDR2 FQNNGV. The CDR3 extends over 13 amino acids. Between the trimmed V and J ends, which lost 0 bases and 4 bases, there was a span of 7 bases. Here the CDR3 reads CASSLEIRYEQYF. CDR3 nucleotide sequence: TGTGCCAGCAGCTTAGAGATACGGTACGAGCAGTACTTC.

The V call is TRBV29-1, the J call TRBJ2-7, with a possible D match to TRBD2 (6 bases). The germline V gene encodes CDR1 SQVTM and CDR2 ANQGSEA. Deletions cut 0 bases from V and 4 bases from J, with 13 bases between. This CDR3 has 14 amino acids. CDR3 in DNA: TGCAGCGTTGAAGATCCCGGGGGTAGGTACGAGCAGTACTTC. Its protein is CSVEDPGGRYEQYF.

V usage is TRBV7-9 and J usage is TRBJ2-1; D not resolved. This CDR3 contains 15 residues. Trimming pared 5 bases from V and 2 bases from J, leaving 13 bases between. Germline V gene data show CDR1 as SEHNR and CDR2 as FQNEAQ (reference sequence). The CDR3 DNA reads TGTGCCAGCAGCCCTCTGGTGGCCACCTACAATGAGCAGTTCTTC. Its protein is CASSPLVATYNEQFF. Together with reference TRBV7-9 and TRBJ2-1, the CDR3 gives the full variable domain: DTGVSQNPRHKITKRGQNVTFRCDPISEHNRLYWYRQTLGQGPEFLTYFQNEAQLEKSRLLSDRFSAERPKGSFSTLEIQRTEQGDSAMYLCASSPLVATYNEQFFGPGTRLTVL.

This rearrangement joins TRBV28 to TRBJ2-7; D perhaps matches TRBD1 (6 bases). V shed 6 bases and J shed 3 bases, with 12 bases lying between them. This CDR3 is built from 13 residues. Germline V gives CDR1 MDHEN, CDR2 SYDVKM. CDR3 amino acids: CASSNRVVYEQYF. CDR3 nucleotides: TGTGCCAGCAGCAACAGGGTGGTCTACGAGCAGTACTTC.

This chain uses TRBV11-2 with TRBJ1-1, with D unclear. Germline lookup yields CDR1 SGHAT and CDR2 FQNNGV. The CDR3 is made up of 12 amino acids. The ends were cut back, 6 bases at V and 11 bases at J, with 16 bases in the middle. CDR3 coding DNA: TGTGCCAGCAGAGAGTATAGCGACGGGGCTTTCTTT. Translated, it gives CASREYSDGAFF.

The V call is TRBV5-1, the J call TRBJ2-3; the D gene is possibly TRBD2 (5 bases). Trimming took 0 bases from V and 2 from J, leaving 19 bases between them. The CDR3 totals 18 residues. CDR1 is SGHRS and CDR2 is YFSETQ in the germline V gene. CDR3 in amino acids: CASSLAGLAEMHTDTQYF. DNA for the CDR3: TGCGCCAGCAGCTTGGCCGGGCTAGCCGAGATGCACACAGATACGCAGTATTTT.